These 30 T cell receptor beta chains were all obtained from the same sample, sequenced in a study of T-cell memory formation after mild COVID-19. MiXCR, applied by TCRdb to the 5' RACE reads, yields one record per CDR3 protein. The table has hundreds of thousands of distinct CDR3 sequences, approximately 15% seen once. Sequenced: PBMCs or a T cell subset sorted from them (not recorded which). These receptors were collected from a man between 18 and 29 years old who had mild COVID-19 (a few samples of this study predate the infection). Cell type and time point are not known.

CDR3 coding DNA: TGTGCCAGCAGTGAAGCGCTTCTGGGGAATCAAGAGACCCAGTACTTC. This sequence encodes CASSEALLGNQETQYF. J is TRBJ2-5 and V is TRBV2; D is ambiguous. The CDR3 sequence is 16 residues long. Trimming shortened V by 0 bases and J by 2 bases, and 13 bases separated the two germline ends. Germline V CDR1 and CDR2: SNHLY, FYNNEI.

This chain joins TRBV9 and TRBJ2-1; a weak D match, TRBD1 (5 bases). The CDR3 consists of 14 residues. V was pared by 2 bases and J by 5 bases, with 11 bases between. CDR1 and CDR2 from the germline V gene are SGDLS and YYNGEE. Here the CDR3 reads CASSVDRTDNEQFF. In DNA form, the CDR3 reads TGTGCCAGCAGCGTCGACAGAACTGACAATGAGCAGTTCTTC.

The CDR3 coding sequence is TGTGCCAGCAGCTACATAAGCTCTGGAAACACCATATATTTT. This sequence encodes CASSYISSGNTIYF. V gene TRBV5-5 combines with J gene TRBJ1-3; D uncertain. Germline values: CDR1 SGHKS, CDR2 YYEKEE (reference sequence). Trimming removed 3 bases from V and 0 bases from J, with 7 bases in between. There are 14 residues in the CDR3.

This chain connects TRBV12-3 or TRBV12-4 to TRBJ2-7, with D uncertain. The CDR3 spans 15 residues. With 8 bases removed from V and 0 bases from J, the gap between germline ends came to 17 bases. In nucleotides, the CDR3 is TGTGCCAGCCTCTTTTACGTCGTTAGCTCCTACGAGCAGTACTTC. It is translated as CASLFYVVSSYEQYF.

This clonotype was detected ten times or more. The J gene is TRBJ2-7, the V gene TRBV20-1; maybe TRBD1 (5 bases). The CDR3 is made up of 12 amino acids. The germline CDR1 and CDR2 sequences are DFQATT and SNEGSKA (reference sequence). V was trimmed by 3 bases and J by 2 bases, leaving 8 bases between them. CDR3 sequence reads: CSARTAAYEQYF. CDR3 coding DNA: TGCAGTGCTAGGACAGCTGCCTACGAGCAGTACTTC.

The chain uses TRBV7-2 and TRBJ2-1; D gene ambiguous. Trimming left V 3 bases short and J 2 bases short, with 5 bases between. CDR3 length: 13 amino acids. The germline V gene has CDR1 SGHTA and CDR2 FQGNSA. CDR3 sequence: CASSLHPYNEQFF. For the CDR3, the DNA is TGTGCCAGCAGCTTGCATCCCTACAATGAGCAGTTCTTC.

This clonotype was found a few times. The V gene is TRBV12-3 or TRBV12-4, the J gene TRBJ2-2; D remains ambiguous. This CDR3 spans 16 amino acids. V was cut by 3 bases and J by 0 bases, with 11 bases left in between. CDR3 in DNA: TGTGCCAGCAGTTTCTCGGTACTATCGAACACCGGGGAGCTGTTTTTT. Translation gives CASSFSVLSNTGELFF.

This clonotype was seen more than once but under ten times. The V call is TRBV5-1, the J call TRBJ1-5; TRBD1 matches at 7 bases. Trimming cost V 2 bases and J 6 bases; bases outside gene matches: 5. The CDR3 spans 14 residues. Germline V gene data show CDR1 as SGHRS and CDR2 as YFSETQ. CDR3 nucleotides: TGCGCCAGCAGCTTAAACAGGGGTGGTCAGCCCCAGCATTTT. It is translated as CASSLNRGGQPQHF.

This clonotype was picked up a small number of times. This rearrangement joins TRBV27 to TRBJ2-7; a possible D gene is TRBD2 (7 bases). Germline V CDR1 and CDR2: MNHEY, SMNVEV (reference sequence). This CDR3 comprises 14 residues. The ends were cut back, 5 bases at V and 2 bases at J, with 13 bases in the middle. CDR3 sequence (DNA): TGTGCCAGCAGTGGGGGGGGCCGCACCTACGAGCAGTACTTC. Its protein product is CASSGGGRTYEQYF.

The table lists this clonotype with a few counts. This rearrangement joins TRBV5-6 to TRBJ1-1; D call uncertain. Germline CDR1 SGHDT, CDR2 YYEEEE. This CDR3 contains 17 residues. V was clipped by 3 bases and J by 2 bases, with 20 bases between them. CDR3 sequence: CASSYGGSHHQNTEAFF. The CDR3, as DNA: TGTGCCAGCAGCTACGGTGGCAGTCACCATCAAAACACTGAAGCTTTCTTT.

The chain links TRBV15 to TRBJ2-6; perhaps TRBD1 as D (6 bases). Per the germline V gene, CDR1 is LNHNV and CDR2 is YYDKDF (reference sequence). Trimming stripped 5 bases from V and 0 bases from J, with 20 bases between. This CDR3 region has 19 residues. The CDR3: CATSRPRDTHRSGANVLTF. The CDR3 DNA sequence: TGTGCCACCAGCCGACCCAGGGACACCCATCGCTCTGGGGCCAACGTCCTGACTTTC.

The rearrangement joins TRBV7-2 to TRBJ2-2; D not certain. The CDR3 is made up of 16 amino acids. Germline values: CDR1 SGHTA, CDR2 FQGNSA. Trimming shortened V by 1 base and J by 2 bases, and 11 bases separated the two germline ends. In DNA, the CDR3 is TGTGCCAGCAGCTTAGGTGGCGGAACCAACACCGGGGAGCTGTTTTTT. It is translated as CASSLGGGTNTGELFF.

This clonotype was observed a handful of times. The chain is built from TRBV7-2 and TRBJ2-3; D assignment may be TRBD1 or TRBD2 (6 bases each). V lost 9 bases to trimming and J lost 5 bases, with 12 bases between them. CDR1 and CDR2 (germline): SGHTA, FQGNSA. CDR3 length: 12 amino acids. CDR3 coding DNA: TGTGCCAGTCGCGGAGGGGGAGATACGCAGTATTTT. Its protein product is CASRGGGDTQYF. Looking up the rest from reference TRBV7-2 and TRBJ2-3 gives the full variable domain: GAGVSQSPSNKVTEKGKDVELRCDPISGHTALYWYRQSLGQGLEFLIYFQGNSAPDKSGLPSDRFSAERTGGSVSTLTIQRTQQEDSAVYLCASRGGGDTQYFGPGTRLTVL.

In its sample, this clonotype was seen a few times. The rearrangement uses TRBV4-1 and TRBJ2-7; TRBD2 is a possible D gene (6 bases). CDR1 is MGHRA, CDR2 YSYEKL, per germline. V lost 0 bases, J lost 1 base, and 19 bases lay in between. This CDR3 is 18 amino acids long. In nucleotides, the CDR3 is TGCGCCAGCAGCCAAGATGAAGGAGGCGGACTATATTCCTACGAGCAGTACTTC. Its protein is CASSQDEGGGLYSYEQYF.

In its sample, this clonotype was seen many times. The chain combines TRBV18 with TRBJ1-2; D may be TRBD1 (6 bases). This CDR3 has 13 amino acids. Germline CDR1 is KGHSH and CDR2 is LQKENI. Deletions cut 6 bases from V and 6 bases from J, with 14 bases between. The CDR3 DNA reads TGTGCCAGCTCCCCAAGGCCAGGGGATGGCTACACCTTC. The encoded protein is CASSPRPGDGYTF. The full variable domain, in which reference TRBV18 and TRBJ1-2 provide the parts outside the CDR3, is NAGVMQNPRHLVRRRGQEARLRCSPMKGHSHVYWYRQLPEEGLKFMVYLQKENIIDESGMPKERFSAEFPKEGPSILRIQQVVRGDSAAYFCASSPRPGDGYTFGSGTRLTVV.

J is TRBJ2-7 and V is TRBV10-1, with a possible D match to TRBD1 (5 bases). Trimming left V 5 bases short and J 3 bases short, with 11 bases between. Germline V gene lookup returns CDR1 WNHNN and CDR2 SYGVQD (reference sequence). The CDR3 runs 13 residues. CDR3: CASSPGSRYEQYF. The CDR3 region has the DNA TGCGCCAGCAGTCCAGGGTCTCGCTACGAGCAGTACTTC.

The table lists this clonotype with a few counts. The chain carries TRBV24-1 and TRBJ1-1; no clear D gene. This CDR3 comprises 12 residues. V was clipped by 6 bases and J by 4 bases, with 8 bases between them. CDR1 KGHDR and CDR2 SFDVKD come from the germline V gene. The CDR3 is CATSKVGTEAFF. CDR3 coding DNA: TGTGCCACCAGTAAGGTTGGCACTGAAGCTTTCTTT.

In this sample, this clonotype turned up a few times. This chain links TRBV6-2 or TRBV6-3 with TRBJ1-5; D is perhaps TRBD1 (6 bases). The germline V gene has CDR1 MNHEY and CDR2 SVGEGT. V was cut by 10 bases and J by 7 bases, with 17 bases left in between. There are 13 residues in the CDR3. The CDR3 is CAISGQQGQPQHF. Written as DNA, the CDR3 is TGTGCCATTTCTGGACAGCAGGGCCAGCCCCAGCATTTT.

There are a few counts of this clonotype. The chain employs TRBV20-1 and TRBJ2-1; D gene ambiguous. CDR1 is DFQATT, CDR2 SNEGSKA, per germline (reference sequence). CDR3 length: 15 residues. V was pared by 0 bases and J by 3 bases, with 12 bases between. CDR3 residues: CSARDLGVNYNEQFF. The CDR3 nucleotides read TGCAGTGCTAGAGATTTAGGAGTAAACTACAATGAGCAGTTCTTC.

This clonotype has only a few counts. The chain couples TRBV12-3 or TRBV12-4 to TRBJ2-2, with TRBD1 as a possible D gene (6 bases). The CDR3 totals 15 residues. Trimming shortened V by 6 bases and J by 5 bases, and 16 bases separated the two germline ends. This CDR3 reads CASSAQGQGTGELFF. The CDR3 DNA follows: TGTGCCAGCAGCGCTCAGGGGCAGGGAACCGGGGAGCTGTTTTTT.

V usage is TRBV3-1 and J usage is TRBJ1-5; D not resolved. The CDR3 spans 15 residues. Trimming removed 0 bases at V and 3 bases at J, with 9 bases between. Germline CDR1 LGHDT, CDR2 YNNKEL (reference sequence). Here the CDR3 reads CASSQDTTTNQPQHF. CDR3 nucleotide sequence: TGTGCCAGCAGCCAAGATACTACGACCAATCAGCCCCAGCATTTT.

V gene TRBV24-1 combines with J gene TRBJ2-5, with a possible D match to TRBD1 (6 bases). Germline CDR1 and CDR2: KGHDR and SFDVKD. The ends were cut back, 7 bases at V and 4 bases at J, with 18 bases in the middle. The CDR3 extends over 15 amino acids. CDR3 DNA sequence: TGTGCCACCAGATCGACAGGACTGAATCCAGAGACCCAGTACTTC. It yields the protein CATRSTGLNPETQYF.

This clonotype was observed a few times. It may be a read error: a sequence one base away is much more abundant. This sequence joins TRBV28 and TRBJ2-2, with 7 bases matching TRBD1. CDR1 and CDR2 from the germline V gene are MDHEN and SYDVKM. Trimming removed 2 bases from V and 3 bases from J; junction bases left unmatched: 3. The CDR3 is 15 residues long. CDR3 bases: TGTGCCAGCAGTTTAGGGGGACAGTACACCGGGGAGCTGTTTTTT. This gives the protein CASSLGGQYTGELFF.

V usage is TRBV20-1 and J usage is TRBJ1-1; D is unresolved. V was trimmed by 5 bases and J by 4 bases, leaving 8 bases between them. Germline V gives CDR1 DFQATT, CDR2 SNEGSKA (reference sequence). The CDR3 has 11 amino acids. The CDR3 protein is CSAQISTEAFF. The CDR3 DNA is TGCAGTGCTCAGATAAGCACTGAAGCTTTCTTT.

This sequence joins TRBV7-3 and TRBJ1-6, with TRBD1 identical over 9 bases. Germline CDR1 reads SGHTA; CDR2 reads FQGTGA. The CDR3 length is 16 residues. V was clipped by 5 bases and J by 4 bases; unmatched bases: 6. The CDR3 nucleotides read TGTGCCAGCAGCGCTTCCGGGACAGGGTATAATTCACCCCTCCACTTT. Translating it yields CASSASGTGYNSPLHF.

The chain combines TRBV20-1 with TRBJ2-5, with 9 bases fitting TRBD2. CDR3 size: 14 residues. Germline values: CDR1 DFQATT, CDR2 SNEGSKA (reference sequence). The ends lost 5 bases at V and 5 bases at J; junction bases unmatched: 9. CDR3 nucleotides: TGCAGTGCTGAGCGGGGGGCCCAGGGGGAGACCCAGTACTTC. Its protein product is CSAERGAQGETQYF.

The chain carries TRBV6-2 or TRBV6-3 and TRBJ1-1; weak D call: TRBD1 (6 bases). The germline V and J ends were trimmed by 0 bases and 7 bases, with 12 bases remaining between them. Germline CDR1 and CDR2: MNHEY and SVGEGT. CDR3 length equals 14 residues. DNA of the CDR3: TGTGCCAGCAGTTACTCACGAAAACAGGGTGAAGCTTTCTTT. The encoded protein is CASSYSRKQGEAFF.

This rearrangement joins TRBV19 to TRBJ2-2; no definite D call. The CDR3 covers 12 residues. Germline CDR1 and CDR2: LNHDA and SQIVND (reference sequence). Deletions cut 7 bases from V and 5 bases from J, with 8 bases between. CDR3 DNA sequence: TGTGCCAGTAACTATCGAACCGGGGAGCTGTTTTTT. Translating it yields CASNYRTGELFF.

This clonotype was seen a few times. The chain couples TRBV6-6 to TRBJ2-3; D is perhaps TRBD2 (5 bases). This CDR3 is 17 amino acids long. CDR1 and CDR2 (germline): MNHNY, SVGAGI (reference sequence). V lost 3 bases, J lost 1 base, and 17 bases lay in between. The DNA of the CDR3 is TGTGCCAGCAGTTATTCCGGGAATGTGGGTCGCACAGATACGCAGTATTTT. This encodes CASSYSGNVGRTDTQYF.

This clonotype was detected ten times or more. The gene calls are TRBV12-3 or TRBV12-4 and TRBJ2-3, with TRBD2 matching 9 bases. CDR3 length: 14 amino acids. The ends lost 6 bases at V and 6 bases at J; junction bases unmatched: 7. The CDR3 is CASSPGTSGDTQYF. The CDR3 coding sequence is TGTGCCAGCAGCCCAGGCACTAGCGGGGATACGCAGTATTTT.